The text below deals with one T cell receptor beta chain. Its antigen remains unidentified. These data are taken from a study of CD8 T cells in ankylosing spondylitis. Study results and caveats: Disease-linked clones reportedly concentrated significantly in matched ankylosing spondylitis synovial fluid. In reactive arthritis synovial fluid and blood, some motif variants had been reported before. Seemingly characteristic of ankylosing spondylitis blood was a TCR beta motif consisting of roughly 8 highly homologous variants. Disease-linked clones had a CD8+ phenotype and relatively low frequency in peripheral blood.

The CDR3 is 13 residues long. The germline V gene has CDR1 SGHRS and CDR2 YFSETQ. After removal of 3 bases from V and 6 bases from J, the junction contained 5 bases not matched to a gene. As the method for making TCR beta libraries, quantitative 5'-RACE with molecular barcodes was used. MiXCR was run by TCRdb on the 5' RACE reads, yielding one entry per CDR3 protein. The repertoire holds about 840,000 distinct CDR3 sequences, with about 12% as singletons. The sequence was obtained from a male donor with ankylosing spondylitis. The specimen sequenced was blood, either unsorted or a sorted T cell fraction (not recorded which). This chain uses TRBV5-1 with TRBJ1-2; 7 bases map to TRBD1. CDR3 DNA sequence: TGCGCCAGCAGCTCGCAACAGGGGAATGGCTACACCTTC. It is translated as CASSSQQGNGYTF.